The 14 T cell receptor beta chains given below trace back to one sample, sequenced in a study of vaccination and CD4 T cells after COVID-19. Treatment: approximately nine-day PBMC culture with coronavirus spike peptide pools or control peptides (ViraFEST assay). From the unexposed donor, CD4+ T cells were collected ahead of the COVID-19 pandemic (2011-2018). Sequencing of cultured CD4+ T cell DNA used the Oncomine TCR Beta short-read assay. The source of extracted genomic DNA was cultured CD4+ T cells. TCRdb called the PCR reads again in MiXCR, with one record for every CDR3 protein. Among some 11,000 distinct CDR3 sequences listed, 32% were seen once. For these receptors, no antigen is known. Sequenced sample: CD4+ T cells from blood, cultured in vitro. Receptors originate from a human donor in good health.

This clonotype has a handful of counts. J is TRBJ2-7 and V is TRBV24-1, with D possibly TRBD2 on 5 matching bases. Trimming took off 5 bases at V and 0 bases at J, with 13 bases between the two ends. The CDR3 is made up of 15 amino acids. Germline CDR1 KGHDR, CDR2 SFDVKD. The CDR3 DNA is TGTGCCACCAGTGCCTACCGGGCGGGCTCCTACGAGCAGTACTTC. Translating it yields CATSAYRAGSYEQYF.

This chain uses TRBV2 with TRBJ2-3; unclear D gene. This CDR3 contains 15 residues. Trimming cost V 2 bases and J 5 bases, with 14 bases left between them. Germline V gene lookup returns CDR1 SNHLY and CDR2 FYNNEI. CDR3 in DNA: TGTGCCAGCAGTGAACAAGGGCGTGGCGGAGATACGCAGTATTTT. Its protein is CASSEQGRGGDTQYF.

This clonotype was seen a handful of times. This chain uses TRBV20-1 with TRBJ2-1; D not resolved. The ends were cut back, 6 bases at V and 0 bases at J, with 18 bases in the middle. CDR1 and CDR2 from the germline V gene are DFQATT and SNEGSKA (reference sequence). CDR3 size: 16 residues. The CDR3 region is CSAHSAANSSYNEQFF. The CDR3 DNA follows: TGCAGTGCCCACTCTGCGGCTAACTCCTCCTACAATGAGCAGTTCTTC.

The chain combines TRBV10-3 with TRBJ2-5; TRBD2 aligns across 11 bases. Losses at the gene ends were 6 bases for V and 5 bases for J; bases not matched to a gene: 11. The CDR3 runs to 16 residues. The germline CDR1 and CDR2 sequences are ENHRY and SYGVKD. Here the CDR3 reads CAIRGLADPNGETQYF. In nucleotides, the CDR3 is TGTGCCATCAGGGGACTAGCGGACCCTAACGGGGAGACCCAGTACTTC.

This clonotype was seen a few times. The rearrangement joins TRBV6-5 to TRBJ2-6; 9 nucleotides align to TRBD1. From germline, CDR1 is MNHEY and CDR2 SVGAGI. Trimming at V came to 1 base and at J to 0 bases, leaving 4 bases not matched to a gene. The CDR3 spans 18 residues. The CDR3 here is CASSYFGTGSSGANVLTF. In DNA form, the CDR3 reads TGTGCCAGCAGTTACTTTGGGACAGGGAGCTCTGGGGCCAACGTCCTGACTTTC.

This chain connects TRBV30 to TRBJ2-6, with D unresolved. Trimming shortened V by 0 bases and J by 0 bases, and 9 bases separated the two germline ends. Germline CDR1 is GTSNPN and CDR2 is SVGIG (reference sequence). CDR3 size: 16 residues. In DNA form, the CDR3 reads TGTGCCTGGAGTGTGGGCGTTCTCTCTGGGGCCAACGTCCTGACTTTC. It translates to CAWSVGVLSGANVLTF.

The V and J genes are TRBV20-1 and TRBJ1-1, with D possibly being TRBD1 (6 bases). Germline CDR1 is DFQATT and CDR2 is SNEGSKA (reference sequence). Trimming shortened V by 6 bases and J by 0 bases, and 11 bases separated the two germline ends. CDR3 size: 13 residues. CDR3 in DNA: TGCAGTGCAAAAGGACAGTTGAACACTGAAGCTTTCTTT. Translating gives CSAKGQLNTEAFF.

V usage is TRBV24-1 and J usage is TRBJ2-3; 8 nucleotides align to TRBD1. The CDR3 extends over 20 amino acids. From germline, CDR1 is KGHDR and CDR2 SFDVKD. V lost 3 bases to trimming and J lost 5 bases; unmatched junction nucleotides: 21. The CDR3 DNA reads TGTGCCACCAGTGATCCGTGGAAACAGGGGGGTCAGGCCACACGAGATACGCAGTATTTT. Translation: CATSDPWKQGGQATRDTQYF.

This chain connects TRBV11-1 to TRBJ1-1; D not certain. This CDR3 has 13 amino acids. Germline values: CDR1 SGHAT, CDR2 FQDESV (reference sequence). V lost 1 base, J lost 5 bases, and 8 bases lay in between. As DNA, the CDR3 is TGTGCCAGCAGCTTAGACCTGGGGACTGAAGCTTTCTTT. Its protein is CASSLDLGTEAFF.

This clonotype showed up just a few times. This chain uses TRBV7-6 with TRBJ2-5, with D tentatively TRBD1 (6 bases). Trimming shortened V by 2 bases and J by 2 bases, and 9 bases separated the two germline ends. The CDR3 runs to 14 residues. Germline V gene lookup returns CDR1 SGHVS and CDR2 FNYEAQ. The CDR3 region has the DNA TGTGCCAGCAGCTTATGGGGGCTTCAAGAGACCCAGTACTTC. It is translated as CASSLWGLQETQYF.

This chain uses TRBV30 with TRBJ1-1; TRBD1 aligns across 7 bases. CDR3 size: 14 residues. Germline trimming cut 2 bases from V and 1 base from J; bases unmatched to any gene: 4. The germline gives CDR1 GTSNPN, CDR2 SVGIG (reference sequence). The CDR3 here is CAWSRDSTNTEAFF. The CDR3 nucleotides read TGTGCCTGGAGTCGGGACAGTACGAACACTGAAGCTTTCTTT.

In the case of this clonotype: At one end the junction does not follow the germline gene, possibly because of a read error. This chain connects TRBV20-1 to TRBJ2-2; 10 bases map to TRBD2. CDR1 is DFQATT and CDR2 is SNEGSKA in the germline V gene (reference sequence). The CDR3 has 15 residues. The CDR3 region is CNAWTSGLNTGELFF. CDR3 nucleotide sequence: TGCAATGCTTGGACTAGCGGACTGAACACCGGGGAGCTGTTTTTT.

V usage is TRBV20-1 and J usage is TRBJ2-7, with D uncertain. CDR1 DFQATT and CDR2 SNEGSKA come from the germline V gene (reference sequence). This CDR3 is built from 13 residues. V lost 7 bases and J lost 1, with 14 bases in between. The CDR3 is CSVGVPPSYEQYF. CDR3 DNA: TGCAGTGTTGGAGTGCCGCCGTCCTACGAGCAGTACTTC.

In its sample, this clonotype was seen a few times. The chain couples TRBV7-2 to TRBJ2-2, with 7 bases that match TRBD1. With V trimmed by 4 bases and J by 1 base, 6 bases remained unmatched. From germline, CDR1 is SGHTA and CDR2 FQGNSA. CDR3 length equals 16 residues. The CDR3, as DNA: TGTGCCAGCAGCTCTAAGACAGGGCGGAACACCGGGGAGCTGTTTTTT. It codes for CASSSKTGRNTGELFF.